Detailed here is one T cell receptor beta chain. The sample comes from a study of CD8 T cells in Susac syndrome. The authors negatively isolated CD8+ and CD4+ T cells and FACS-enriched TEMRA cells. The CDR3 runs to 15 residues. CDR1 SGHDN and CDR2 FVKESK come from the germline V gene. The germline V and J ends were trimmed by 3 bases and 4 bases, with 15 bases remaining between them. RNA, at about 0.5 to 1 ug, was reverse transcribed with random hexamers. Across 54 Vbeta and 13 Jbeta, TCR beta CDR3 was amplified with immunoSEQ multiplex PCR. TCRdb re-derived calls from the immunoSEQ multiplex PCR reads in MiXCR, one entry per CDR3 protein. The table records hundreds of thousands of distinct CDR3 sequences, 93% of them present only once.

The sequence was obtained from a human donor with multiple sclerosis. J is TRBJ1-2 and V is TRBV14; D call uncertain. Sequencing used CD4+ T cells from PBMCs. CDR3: CASSHRLPRGYGYTF. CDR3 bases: TGTGCCAGCAGCCACCGACTCCCTCGGGGCTATGGCTACACCTTC.